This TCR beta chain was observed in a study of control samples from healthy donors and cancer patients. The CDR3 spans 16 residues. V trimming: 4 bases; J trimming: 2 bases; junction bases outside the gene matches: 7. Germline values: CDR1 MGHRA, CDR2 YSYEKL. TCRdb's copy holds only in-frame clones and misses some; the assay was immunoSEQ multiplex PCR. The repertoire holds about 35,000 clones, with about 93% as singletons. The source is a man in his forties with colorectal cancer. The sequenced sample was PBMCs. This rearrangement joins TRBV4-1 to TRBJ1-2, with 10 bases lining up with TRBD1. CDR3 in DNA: TGCGCCAGCAGCCCAATGACAGGGGGCGCGAACTATGGCTACACCTTC. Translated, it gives CASSPMTGGANYGYTF.